Listed here are 9 T cell receptor beta chains from one sample, sequenced in a study of blood T cell repertoires in COVID-19. Produced via immunoSEQ multiplex PCR; TCRdb's table is partial and in-frame only. The table lists some 200,000 clones, roughly 90% of them singletons. Source material: PBMCs or T cells enriched from blood (not recorded which). The receptors here all came from a woman in her late teens or twenties who had recovered from COVID-19.

This clone was seen a handful of times. The V call is TRBV23-1, the J call TRBJ1-2; D is possibly TRBD1 (6 bases). TRBV23-1 is known as an ORF, though its function is uncertain. The CDR3 consists of 10 residues. V gave up 8 bases and J gave up 8 bases, with 9 bases separating them. The chain's CDR3 is CASGQRGYTF. The CDR3, as DNA: TGCGCCAGCGGACAGCGGGGCTACACCTTC.

This sequence joins TRBV6-5 and TRBJ1-5, with D unresolved. This CDR3 spans 13 amino acids. V was trimmed by 2 bases and J by 4 bases, leaving 6 bases between them. From germline, CDR1 is MNHEY and CDR2 SVGAGI. CDR3 coding DNA: TGTGCCAGCAGTTACGGGAGGAATCAGCCCCAGCATTTT. This translates into CASSYGRNQPQHF.

This clone was counted only a few times. The sample carries other DNA sequences with the same CDR3. The genes are TRBV28 and TRBJ1-2, with 9 bases that match TRBD1. The CDR3 has 13 amino acids. Germline V CDR1 and CDR2: MDHEN, SYDVKM. Trimming removed 5 bases from V and 5 bases from J; junction bases left unmatched: 3. CDR3 in amino acids: CASSLTGGYGYTF. CDR3 nucleotides: TGTGCCAGCAGTCTGACAGGGGGTTATGGCTACACCTTC.

The chain joins TRBV4-1 to TRBJ2-2; 8 nucleotides align to TRBD1. The CDR3 contains 16 residues. J lost 4 bases, V lost 3 bases, and 7 bases had no gene match. CDR1 and CDR2 (germline): MGHRA, YSYEKL. Here the CDR3 DNA reads TGCGCCAGCAGCCAGGAGACAGGGGCGATCACCGGGGAGCTGTTTTTT. Translated: CASSQETGAITGELFF.

The chain carries TRBV4-2 and TRBJ1-5; TRBD1 agrees at 8 bases. V was pared by 2 bases and J by 4 bases, with 4 bases of the junction left unmatched. Looked up from germline, CDR1 is LGHNA and CDR2 is YNFKEQ. The CDR3 is 15 amino acids. The CDR3 DNA is TGTGCCAGCAGCCAACAGAGACAGGGGAATCAGCCCCAGCATTTT. Protein sequence: CASSQQRQGNQPQHF.

The V gene is TRBV13, the J gene TRBJ2-7; D might be TRBD1 (5 bases). This CDR3 is 11 amino acids long. Germline-derived CDR1 and CDR2 are PRHDT and FYEKMQ (reference sequence). Trimming shortened V by 5 bases and J by 7 bases, and 9 bases separated the two germline ends. The CDR3 sequence: CASSSRVEQYF. CDR3 sequence (DNA): TGTGCCAGCAGCAGCAGGGTTGAGCAGTACTTC.

The chain employs TRBV7-9 and TRBJ1-4, with 7 positions matching TRBD1. Germline CDR1 reads SEHNR; CDR2 reads FQNEAQ (reference sequence). This CDR3 region has 15 residues. The trim removed 1 base at V and 3 bases at J, leaving 2 bases unmatched. In DNA form, the CDR3 reads TGTGCCAGCAGCTTAGGGGACAGCCCTAATGAAAAACTGTTTTTT. Translating it yields CASSLGDSPNEKLFF.

This chain uses TRBV29-1 with TRBJ1-1; maybe TRBD1 (6 bases). Germline CDR1 and CDR2: SQVTM and ANQGSEA. Deletions cut 5 bases from V and 3 bases from J, with 25 bases between. CDR3 length: 17 residues. The CDR3 sequence: CSVYPWTARDGDTEAFF. Here the CDR3 DNA reads TGCAGCGTTTATCCTTGGACAGCCCGAGACGGTGACACTGAAGCTTTCTTT.

The rearrangement joins TRBV3-1 (or the pseudogene TRBV3-2) to TRBJ2-7, with 11 positions matching TRBD1. J lost 6 bases, V lost 1 base, and 5 bases had no gene match. CDR1 and CDR2 (germline): LGHDT, YNNKEL (reference sequence). The CDR3 length is 15 residues. In DNA, the CDR3 is TGTGCCAGCAGCCAAGTCCCGGGACAGGGGGTCGAGCAGTACTTC. Amino acids: CASSQVPGQGVEQYF.